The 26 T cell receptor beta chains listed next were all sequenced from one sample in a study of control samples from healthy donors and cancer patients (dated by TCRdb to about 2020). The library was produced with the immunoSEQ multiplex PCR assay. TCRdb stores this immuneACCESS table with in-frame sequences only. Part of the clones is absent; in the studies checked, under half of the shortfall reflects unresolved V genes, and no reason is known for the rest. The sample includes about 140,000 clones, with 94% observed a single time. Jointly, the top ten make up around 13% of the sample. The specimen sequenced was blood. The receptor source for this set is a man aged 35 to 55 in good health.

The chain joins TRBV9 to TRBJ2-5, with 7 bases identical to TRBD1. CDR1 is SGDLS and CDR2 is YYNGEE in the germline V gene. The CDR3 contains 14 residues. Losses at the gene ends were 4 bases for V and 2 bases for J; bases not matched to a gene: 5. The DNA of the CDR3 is TGTGCCAGCAGCCCCAGACAGGGACAAGAGACCCAGTACTTC. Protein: CASSPRQGQETQYF.

DNA of the CDR3: TGTGCCAGCAGTGGACAGGGCTACTATGGCTACACCTTC. It translates to CASSGQGYYGYTF. V gene TRBV2 combines with J gene TRBJ1-2, with 7 nucleotides matching TRBD1. Per the germline V gene, CDR1 is SNHLY and CDR2 is FYNNEI. Unmatched junction bases numbered 2, after V lost 4 bases and J lost 3 bases. The CDR3 covers 13 residues.

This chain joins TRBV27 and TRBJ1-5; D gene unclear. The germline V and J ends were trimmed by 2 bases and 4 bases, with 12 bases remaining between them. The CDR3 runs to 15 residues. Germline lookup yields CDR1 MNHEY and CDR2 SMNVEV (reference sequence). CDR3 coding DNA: TGTGCCAGCAGTTTAGTTCCGCCGATTAATCAGCCCCAGCATTTT. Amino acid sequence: CASSLVPPINQPQHF.

CDR3 DNA sequence: TGTGCCAGCAGCTTGTCCTATGAGCAGTTCTTC. Protein: CASSLSYEQFF. The chain couples TRBV5-6 to TRBJ2-1; D unclear. V lost 1 base to trimming and J lost 8 bases, with 4 bases between them. The germline CDR1 and CDR2 sequences are SGHDT and YYEEEE. The CDR3 spans 11 residues.

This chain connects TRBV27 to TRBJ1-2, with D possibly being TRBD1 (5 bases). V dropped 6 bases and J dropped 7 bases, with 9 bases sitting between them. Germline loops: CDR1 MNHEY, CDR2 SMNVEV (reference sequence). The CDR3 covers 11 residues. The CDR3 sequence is CASRRGTGYTF. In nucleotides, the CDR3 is TGTGCCAGCAGGAGGGGCACTGGCTACACCTTC.

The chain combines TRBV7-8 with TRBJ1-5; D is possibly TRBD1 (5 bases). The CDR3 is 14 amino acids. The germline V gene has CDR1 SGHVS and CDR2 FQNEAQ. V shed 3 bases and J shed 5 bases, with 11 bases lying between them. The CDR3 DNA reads TGTGCCAGCAGCTTTTTGGTGGGGGATCAGCCCCAGCATTTT. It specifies CASSFLVGDQPQHF.

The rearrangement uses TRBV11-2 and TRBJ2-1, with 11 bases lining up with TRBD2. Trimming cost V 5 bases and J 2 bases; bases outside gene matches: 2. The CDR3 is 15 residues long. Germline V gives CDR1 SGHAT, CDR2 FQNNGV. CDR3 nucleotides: TGTGCCAGCAGCCCGGGACTAGCGGCCTACAATGAGCAGTTCTTC. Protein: CASSPGLAAYNEQFF.

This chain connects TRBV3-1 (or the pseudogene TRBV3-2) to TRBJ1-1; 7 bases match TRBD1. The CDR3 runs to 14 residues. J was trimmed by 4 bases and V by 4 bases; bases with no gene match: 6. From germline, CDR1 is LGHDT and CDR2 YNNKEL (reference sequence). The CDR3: CASSPSQGSTEAFF. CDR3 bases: TGTGCCAGCAGCCCTTCACAGGGGAGCACTGAAGCTTTCTTT.

The CDR3 is CASSLGVSNEQFF. CDR3 DNA: TGTGCCAGCAGCTTAGGGGTATCTAATGAGCAGTTCTTC. The chain is built from TRBV11-3 and TRBJ2-1; no clear D. Germline V gene data show CDR1 as SGHNT and CDR2 as YENEEA. The V and J ends lost 1 base and 7 bases respectively, with 8 bases between them. This CDR3 has 13 residues.

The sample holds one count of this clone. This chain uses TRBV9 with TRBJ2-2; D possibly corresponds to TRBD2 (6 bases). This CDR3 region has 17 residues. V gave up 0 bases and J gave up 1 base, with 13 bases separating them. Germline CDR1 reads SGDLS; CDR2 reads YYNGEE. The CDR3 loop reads CASSVDIWRENTGELFF. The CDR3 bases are TGTGCCAGCAGCGTAGACATCTGGCGGGAGAACACCGGGGAGCTGTTTTTT.

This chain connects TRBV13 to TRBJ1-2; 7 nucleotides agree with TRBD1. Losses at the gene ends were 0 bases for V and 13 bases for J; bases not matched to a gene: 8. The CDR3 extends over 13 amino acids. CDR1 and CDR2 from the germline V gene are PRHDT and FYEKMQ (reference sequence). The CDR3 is CASSLGRRGEATF. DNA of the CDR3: TGTGCCAGCAGCTTAGGCCGCAGGGGGGAAGCCACCTTC. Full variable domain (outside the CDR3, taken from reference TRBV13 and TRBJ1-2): AAGVIQSPRHLIKEKRETATLKCYPIPRHDTVYWYQQGPGQDPQFLISFYEKMQSDKGSIPDRFSAQQFSDYHSELNMSSLELGDSALYFCASSLGRRGEATFGSGTRLTVV.

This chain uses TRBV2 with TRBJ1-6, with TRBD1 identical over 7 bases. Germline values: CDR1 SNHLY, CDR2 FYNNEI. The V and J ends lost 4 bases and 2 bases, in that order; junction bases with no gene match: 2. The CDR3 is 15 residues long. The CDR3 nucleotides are TGTGCCAGCAGTGCTCAGGGGGCCTATAATTCACCCCTCCACTTT. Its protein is CASSAQGAYNSPLHF.

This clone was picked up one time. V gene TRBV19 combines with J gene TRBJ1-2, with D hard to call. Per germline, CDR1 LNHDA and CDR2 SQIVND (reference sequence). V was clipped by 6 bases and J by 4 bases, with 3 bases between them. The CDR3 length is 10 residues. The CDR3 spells CASRGYGYTF. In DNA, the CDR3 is TGTGCCAGTAGAGGCTATGGCTACACCTTC.

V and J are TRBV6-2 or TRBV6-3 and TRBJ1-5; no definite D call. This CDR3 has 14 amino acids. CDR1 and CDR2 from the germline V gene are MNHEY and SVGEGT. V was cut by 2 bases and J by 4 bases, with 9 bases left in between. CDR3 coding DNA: TGTGCCAGCAGTTACGGGCAGGAGAATCAGCCCCAGCATTTT. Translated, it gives CASSYGQENQPQHF.

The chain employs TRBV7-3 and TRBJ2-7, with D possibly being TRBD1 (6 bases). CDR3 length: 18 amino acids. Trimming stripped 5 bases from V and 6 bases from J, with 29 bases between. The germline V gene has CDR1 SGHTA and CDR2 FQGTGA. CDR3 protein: CASSPHERAGTSNVEQYF. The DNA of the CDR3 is TGTGCCAGCAGCCCCCACGAGCGAGCCGGGACAAGCAACGTCGAGCAGTACTTC.

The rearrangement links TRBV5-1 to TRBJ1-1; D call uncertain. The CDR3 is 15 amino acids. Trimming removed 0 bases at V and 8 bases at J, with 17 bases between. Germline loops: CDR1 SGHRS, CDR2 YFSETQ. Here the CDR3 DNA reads TGCGCCAGCAGCTTGGCCGAGGGCTCCCTCCGGGAAGCTTTCTTT. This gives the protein CASSLAEGSLREAFF.

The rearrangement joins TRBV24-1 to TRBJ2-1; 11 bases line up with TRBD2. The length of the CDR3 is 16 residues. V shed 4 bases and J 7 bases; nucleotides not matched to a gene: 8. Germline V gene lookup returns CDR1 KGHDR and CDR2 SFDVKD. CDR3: CATSDLAGGSFNEQFF. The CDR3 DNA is TGTGCCACCAGTGACTTAGCGGGAGGGTCGTTTAATGAGCAGTTCTTC.

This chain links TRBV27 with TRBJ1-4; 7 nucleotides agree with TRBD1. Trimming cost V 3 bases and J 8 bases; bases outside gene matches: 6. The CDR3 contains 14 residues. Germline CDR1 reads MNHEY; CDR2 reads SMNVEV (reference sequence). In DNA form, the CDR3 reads TGTGCCAGCAGTTTGGGGGACAGAAAAGAAAAACTGTTTTTT. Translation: CASSLGDRKEKLFF.

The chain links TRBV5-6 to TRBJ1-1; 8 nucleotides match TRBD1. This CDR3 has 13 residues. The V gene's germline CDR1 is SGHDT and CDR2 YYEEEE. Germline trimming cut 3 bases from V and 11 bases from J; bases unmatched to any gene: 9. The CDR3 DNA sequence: TGTGCCAGCAGCTCAATGGACAGGGATGCTGCTTTCTTT. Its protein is CASSSMDRDAAFF. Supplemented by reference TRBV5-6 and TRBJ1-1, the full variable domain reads DAGVTQSPTHLIKTRGQQVTLRCSPKSGHDTVSWYQQALGQGPQFIFQYYEEEERQRGNFPDRFSGHQFPNYSSELNVNALLLGDSALYLCASSSMDRDAAFFGQGTRLTVV.

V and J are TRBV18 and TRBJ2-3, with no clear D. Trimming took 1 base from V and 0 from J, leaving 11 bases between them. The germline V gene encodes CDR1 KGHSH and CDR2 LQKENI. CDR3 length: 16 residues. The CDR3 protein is CASSPRLLGSTDTQYF. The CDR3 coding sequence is TGTGCCAGCTCACCACGGCTTTTGGGAAGCACAGATACGCAGTATTTT.

This CDR3 is CASSLAYRDRGRNEQFF. The CDR3 nucleotides read TGTGCCAGCAGCTTAGCCTACCGGGACAGGGGGCGGAATGAGCAGTTCTTC. The gene calls are TRBV11-3 and TRBJ2-1, with 12 nucleotides matching TRBD1. The CDR3 consists of 17 residues. The germline gives CDR1 SGHNT, CDR2 YENEEA. Trimming removed 1 base from V and 7 bases from J; junction bases left unmatched: 8.

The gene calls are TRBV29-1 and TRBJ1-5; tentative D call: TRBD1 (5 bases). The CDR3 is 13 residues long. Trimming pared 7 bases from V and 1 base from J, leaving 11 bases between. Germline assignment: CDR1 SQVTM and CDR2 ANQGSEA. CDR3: CSAGTGSNQPQHF. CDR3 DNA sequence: TGCAGCGCCGGGACGGGCAGCAATCAGCCCCAGCATTTT.

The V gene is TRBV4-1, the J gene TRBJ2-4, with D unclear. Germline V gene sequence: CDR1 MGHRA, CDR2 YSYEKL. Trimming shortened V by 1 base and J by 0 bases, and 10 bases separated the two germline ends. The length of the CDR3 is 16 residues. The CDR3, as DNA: TGCGCCAGCAGCCAAGGATGGCTCATAGCCAAAAACATTCAGTACTTC. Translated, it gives CASSQGWLIAKNIQYF.

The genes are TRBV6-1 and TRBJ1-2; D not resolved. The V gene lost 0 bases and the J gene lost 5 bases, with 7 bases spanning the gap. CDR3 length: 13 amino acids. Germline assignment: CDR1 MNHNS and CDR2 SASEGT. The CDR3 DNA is TGTGCCAGCAGTGAAGCCGGAGGGTATGGCTACACCTTC. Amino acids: CASSEAGGYGYTF.

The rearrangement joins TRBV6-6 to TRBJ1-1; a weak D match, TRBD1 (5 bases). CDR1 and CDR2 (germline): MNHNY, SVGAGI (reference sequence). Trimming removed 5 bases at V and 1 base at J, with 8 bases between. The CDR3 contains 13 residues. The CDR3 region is CASSDTGNTEAFF. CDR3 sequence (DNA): TGTGCCAGCAGTGACACAGGGAACACTGAAGCTTTCTTT.

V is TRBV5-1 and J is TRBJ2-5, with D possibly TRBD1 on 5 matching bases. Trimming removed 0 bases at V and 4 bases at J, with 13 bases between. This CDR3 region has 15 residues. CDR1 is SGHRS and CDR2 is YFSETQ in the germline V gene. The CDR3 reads CASSLVGAYSETQYF. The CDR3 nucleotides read TGCGCCAGCAGCTTGGTTGGGGCCTATTCAGAGACCCAGTACTTC.